This entry lists 21 T cell receptor beta chains sequenced from one sample in a study of CD8+ T cells in alopecia areata. RNA, once extracted, was reverse transcribed into cDNA for use as the sequencing template. Here immunoSEQ multiplex PCR was the method, and the copy in TCRdb shows in-frame clones only, minus some. The data show roughly 280,000 clones, 50% to 75% seen once. The sample's treatment: oral pan-JAK inhibitor, 5-10 mg twice daily. The material sequenced was CD4+ T cells sorted from blood, taken around week 54, from a patient treated with tofacitinib. These TCRs come from a human donor with alopecia areata.

V and J are TRBV4-3 and TRBJ2-2; D remains ambiguous. This CDR3 is built from 17 residues. Germline assignment: CDR1 LGHNA and CDR2 YSLEER. V shed 0 bases and J shed 2 bases, with 13 bases lying between them. CDR3 residues: CASSQDRIPINTGELFF. Here the CDR3 DNA reads TGCGCCAGCAGCCAAGACCGGATCCCCATTAACACCGGGGAGCTGTTTTTT.

The chain joins TRBV7-2 to TRBJ2-3; D ambiguous. This CDR3 has 14 residues. The V gene lost 3 bases and the J gene lost 2 bases, with 9 bases spanning the gap. The germline gives CDR1 SGHTA, CDR2 FQGNSA. CDR3 amino acids: CASSLLGLTDTQYF. The CDR3 nucleotides read TGTGCCAGCAGCTTGCTAGGGCTCACAGATACGCAGTATTTT.

The J gene is TRBJ2-7, the V gene TRBV11-3; tentative D call: TRBD2 (5 bases). The ends were cut back, 5 bases at V and 1 base at J, with 15 bases in the middle. Germline V CDR1 and CDR2: SGHNT, YENEEA. This CDR3 is built from 15 residues. Here the CDR3 reads CASSPRHGGSYEQYF. CDR3 bases: TGTGCCAGCAGCCCCCGACACGGAGGATCCTACGAGCAGTACTTC.

The genes are TRBV7-6 and TRBJ1-5; D gene ambiguous. Germline CDR1 SGHVS, CDR2 FNYEAQ. V shed 0 bases and J shed 3 bases, with 6 bases lying between them. The CDR3 loop spans 14 amino acids. This CDR3 reads CASSLAPDNQPQHF. DNA of the CDR3: TGTGCCAGCAGCTTAGCCCCAGACAATCAGCCCCAGCATTTT.

The rearrangement uses TRBV5-6 and TRBJ1-2, with 7 bases aligning to TRBD1. The germline V gene has CDR1 SGHDT and CDR2 YYEEEE. V shed 4 bases and J 6 bases; nucleotides not matched to a gene: 6. The CDR3 spans 13 residues. CDR3 loop: CASSRTGVDGYTF. DNA of the CDR3: TGTGCCAGCAGCCGTACAGGGGTTGATGGCTACACCTTC.

The chain joins TRBV25-1 to TRBJ2-7; the match to TRBD2 covers 10 bases. Germline V gene lookup returns CDR1 MGHDK and CDR2 SYGVNS. The V and J ends lost 4 bases and 3 bases, in that order; junction bases with no gene match: 0. The CDR3 is made up of 13 amino acids. This chain's CDR3 is CASSASGGYEQYF. The CDR3 region has the DNA TGTGCCAGCAGTGCTAGCGGGGGCTACGAGCAGTACTTC.

The chain has TRBV6-6 and TRBJ1-5; D is perhaps TRBD1 (6 bases). V lost 4 bases, J lost 5 bases, and 12 bases lay in between. CDR1 and CDR2 (germline): MNHNY, SVGAGI (reference sequence). The CDR3 has 14 amino acids. CDR3 protein: CASSWTARDQPQHF. The CDR3 nucleotides read TGTGCCAGCAGTTGGACAGCGAGGGATCAGCCCCAGCATTTT.

The rearrangement joins TRBV2 to TRBJ2-4; D perhaps matches TRBD1 (7 bases). Germline loops: CDR1 SNHLY, CDR2 FYNNEI. Trimming took off 7 bases at V and 8 bases at J, with 18 bases between the two ends. The CDR3 extends over 14 amino acids. Here the CDR3 reads CASTQGQGGHIQYF. The CDR3 nucleotides are TGTGCCAGCACCCAGGGGCAGGGGGGACACATTCAGTACTTC.

Regarding this clone: The same CDR3 can be traced to other DNA sequences in this sample. The CDR3 DNA is TGTGCCAGCAGCCCCAGCCAAGGGAACACTGAAGCTTTCTTT. Its protein product is CASSPSQGNTEAFF. V and J are TRBV7-2 and TRBJ1-1; D ambiguous. Trimming took off 5 bases at V and 1 base at J, with 11 bases between the two ends. There are 14 residues in the CDR3. Germline V gene lookup returns CDR1 SGHTA and CDR2 FQGNSA.

V gene TRBV10-3 combines with J gene TRBJ2-2; D unresolved. Looked up from germline, CDR1 is ENHRY and CDR2 is SYGVKD. Trimming removed 4 bases at V and 5 bases at J, with 14 bases between. The CDR3 consists of 15 residues. The CDR3 DNA follows: TGTGCCATCAGTGGACCGGGTCCGCAGACCGGGGAGCTGTTTTTT. Translated, it gives CAISGPGPQTGELFF.

The chain combines TRBV5-6 with TRBJ2-3; D perhaps matches TRBD2 (6 bases). V was trimmed by 1 base and J by 7 bases, leaving 13 bases between them. CDR1 SGHDT and CDR2 YYEEEE come from the germline V gene. The CDR3 is 14 residues long. The CDR3 spells CASSLPGGANTQYF. CDR3 nucleotides: TGTGCCAGCAGCTTGCCCGGGGGTGCCAATACGCAGTATTTT.

The chain is built from TRBV29-1 and TRBJ2-7; D is unclear. This CDR3 spans 14 amino acids. The germline V gene has CDR1 SQVTM and CDR2 ANQGSEA. The V and J ends lost 4 bases and 2 bases respectively, with 15 bases between them. The CDR3 DNA follows: TGCAGCGTTGCCTCGGTCCAGTCAGCCTACGAGCAGTACTTC. Translating gives CSVASVQSAYEQYF.

This chain joins TRBV4-1 and TRBJ1-4, with D unclear. From germline, CDR1 is MGHRA and CDR2 YSYEKL. CDR3 length: 14 amino acids. Trimming stripped 1 base from V and 8 bases from J, with 11 bases between. The CDR3 DNA sequence: TGCGCCAGCAGCCAAGTGCAGACTTTAGAAAAACTGTTTTTT. Its translation: CASSQVQTLEKLFF.

Only a few counts were recorded for this clone. V usage is TRBV29-1 and J usage is TRBJ2-3; a possible D gene is TRBD1 (6 bases). The germline V gene has CDR1 SQVTM and CDR2 ANQGSEA. The CDR3 length is 15 residues. The V gene lost 4 bases and the J gene lost 1 base, with 15 bases spanning the gap. The CDR3 here is CSVVGWGQGTDTQYF. The CDR3 DNA sequence: TGCAGCGTTGTTGGGTGGGGGCAGGGCACAGATACGCAGTATTTT.

The rearrangement joins TRBV28 to TRBJ2-7; D unclear. Germline V lookup: CDR1 MDHEN, CDR2 SYDVKM. This CDR3 has 13 residues. Trimming stripped 10 bases from V and 0 bases from J, with 13 bases between. The CDR3 spells CATWTVSSYEQYF. The CDR3, as DNA: TGTGCCACTTGGACGGTTAGCTCCTACGAGCAGTACTTC.

This clone was detected once. The gene calls are TRBV9 and TRBJ2-3; TRBD2 matches at 7 bases. CDR3 length: 15 amino acids. Germline-derived CDR1 and CDR2 are SGDLS and YYNGEE. Trimming took 4 bases from V and 1 from J; bases not matched to a gene: 6. CDR3 bases: TGTGCCAGCAGCCCTCGACTAGCCCGCACAGATACGCAGTATTTT. As protein: CASSPRLARTDTQYF.

The chain has TRBV11-2 and TRBJ2-7; D might be TRBD1 (6 bases). Germline loops: CDR1 SGHAT, CDR2 FQNNGV. The CDR3 consists of 15 residues. V gave up 1 base and J gave up 6 bases, with 16 bases separating them. CDR3: CASSLVPPGVGEQYF. The CDR3 DNA reads TGTGCCAGCAGCTTAGTACCCCCAGGGGTCGGCGAGCAGTACTTC.

The chain couples TRBV10-3 to TRBJ2-5; weak D call: TRBD1 (5 bases). Germline V gene sequence: CDR1 ENHRY, CDR2 SYGVKD. With 0 bases removed from V and 3 bases from J, the gap between germline ends came to 8 bases. There are 14 residues in the CDR3. CDR3 sequence: CAISESGQEETQYF. CDR3 DNA sequence: TGTGCCATCAGTGAGTCAGGACAAGAAGAGACCCAGTACTTC.

This clone was picked up a small number of times. This chain links TRBV9 with TRBJ2-3, with 7 bases aligning to TRBD2. Germline trimming cut 4 bases from V and 3 bases from J; bases unmatched to any gene: 5. There are 14 residues in the CDR3. CDR1 and CDR2 from the germline V gene are SGDLS and YYNGEE. The CDR3 is CASSPGGWTDTQYF. CDR3 nucleotides: TGTGCCAGCAGCCCCGGGGGGTGGACAGATACGCAGTATTTT.

A few counts support this clone. The DNA of the CDR3 is TGTGCCAGCAGCCCAACTTCGACTCGCCAGCAGCAGTACTTC. It codes for CASSPTSTRQQQYF. V is TRBV9 and J is TRBJ2-7, with D uncertain. Germline assignment: CDR1 SGDLS and CDR2 YYNGEE. The germline V and J ends were trimmed by 4 bases and 8 bases, with 19 bases remaining between them. There are 14 residues in the CDR3.

J is TRBJ1-6 and V is TRBV7-8; TRBD1 might be the D (5 bases). Germline-derived CDR1 and CDR2 are SGHVS and FQNEAQ. CDR3 size: 15 residues. The V gene lost 5 bases and the J gene lost 4 bases, with 12 bases spanning the gap. The CDR3 DNA is TGTGCCAGCAGCCCCCCAAGACAGTATAATTCACCCCTCCACTTT. It codes for CASSPPRQYNSPLHF.